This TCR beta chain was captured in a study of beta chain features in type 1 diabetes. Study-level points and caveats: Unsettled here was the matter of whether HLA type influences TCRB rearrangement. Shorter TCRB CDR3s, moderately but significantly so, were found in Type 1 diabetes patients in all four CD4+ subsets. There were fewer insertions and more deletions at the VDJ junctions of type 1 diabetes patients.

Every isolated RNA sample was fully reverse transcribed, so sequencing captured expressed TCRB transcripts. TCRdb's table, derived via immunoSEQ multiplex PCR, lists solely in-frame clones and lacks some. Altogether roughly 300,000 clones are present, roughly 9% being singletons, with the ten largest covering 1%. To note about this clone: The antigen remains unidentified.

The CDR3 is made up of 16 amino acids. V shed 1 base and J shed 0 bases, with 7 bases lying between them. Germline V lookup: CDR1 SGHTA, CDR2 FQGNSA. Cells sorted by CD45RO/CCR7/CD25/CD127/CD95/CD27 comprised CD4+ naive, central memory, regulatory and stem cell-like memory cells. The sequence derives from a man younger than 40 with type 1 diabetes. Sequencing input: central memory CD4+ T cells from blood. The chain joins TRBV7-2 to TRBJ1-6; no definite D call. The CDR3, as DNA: TGTGCCAGCAGCTTAGACGGGAGCTCCTATAATTCACCCCTCCACTTT. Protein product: CASSLDGSSYNSPLHF.